Sequencing of this T cell receptor beta chain was carried out in a study of Graves' ophthalmopathy and Graves' hyperthyroidism (dated by TCRdb to 2017 to 2018). A note on the overall study: Hyperthyroidism was considered stable if no progression to ophthalmopathy occurred within 18 months of follow-up. The study used signatures of the TCR beta repertoire to tell Graves' ophthalmopathy apart from Graves' hyperthyroidism and to predict which patients would progress to ophthalmopathy. T-cell repertoires of thyroid tissue and blood were compared in 5 or 6 hyperthyroidism patients. In total, approximately 130 blood samples were TCR-sequenced: roughly 45 ophthalmopathy, 80 or so hyperthyroidism and some 17 hyperthyroidism-to-ophthalmopathy patients. To explore V-J signatures that separate ophthalmopathy from hyperthyroidism, a discovery set of 95 to 100 patients was enrolled, consisting of 40 to 45 with ophthalmopathy and approximately 60 with stable hyperthyroidism. After sampling, hyperthyroidism patients received methimazole starting at 30 mg daily, and ophthalmopathy patients received high-dose intravenous methylprednisolone. For independent validation, a separate cohort was made up of fewer than 20 hyperthyroidism patients plus 17 patients who later progressed from hyperthyroidism to ophthalmopathy.

Regarding this clonotype: There is no known antigen for this receptor. No base quality information exists; no much larger clone differs at one position.

Patients with hyperthyroidism were aged 18 to 65 years, had been newly diagnosed, and had a disease duration of less than 2 months. Patients were excluded if they had other autoimmune diseases, uncontrolled infections, pregnancy or lactation. Diagnosis was based on clinical symptoms, serum thyroxine, TRAb, thyroid ultrasound and orbital computed tomography. Total RNA was extracted with Trizol reagent and quality-checked on an Agilent 2100 Bioanalyzer. For repertoire sequencing, TCR beta CDR3 regions were amplified from RNA transcripts. HTBI primers and the Qiagen OneStep RT-PCR kit were used in a first-round RT-PCR, which was followed by a second-round multiplex PCR, size selection and purification. Libraries were sequenced paired-end with 100 bp reads on an Illumina HiSeq2000. Concerning the study's data processing: Reads were processed with SOAPnuke, discarding reads with adapters, uncalled bases, mean Phred below 15, or no exact constant-primer or identifier match. COPE v1.2.5 was used to merge high-quality paired reads. Clonotypes were defined as unique nucleotide sequences and were aligned to IMGT TRB V, D and J references using MiTCR v1.1. The analysis was limited to V-J combinations with a frequency above 0.0001, which together covered over 98% of repertoires. For each V-J combination, a TCR clonal expansion and chaos score was defined as F50 clonal expansion divided by the chaos observed in the TCRdist matrix. Welch's t-statistics and random forest were used to narrow the features down to 10 to 15 V-J combinations, which were then fed into a naive Bayes classifier. Thyroid-blood repertoire similarity was quantified with the Morisita-Horn index. TCRdb reprocessing: public reads trimmed at Q25 with fastp, clones called with MiXCR, in-frame beta chains kept. Entries are consolidated by CDR3 protein sequence, retaining the most common genes and DNA. TCRdb, rather than the study authors, made the V and J calls. Across this sample there are over a million distinct CDR3 sequences, with roughly two fifths seen only once. The ten largest clonotypes hold roughly 10% of the sample.

The investigation overall reported the following: No statistical method was used to predetermine the sample size, and group allocation was not hidden from the investigators. The 13-signature model separated ophthalmopathy from stable hyperthyroidism with roughly 89% sensitivity and 81.08% specificity in cross-validation, and 80%/75% in the test set. Most expanded thyroid clonotypes with frequency above 0.001 were also detected in blood, suggesting blood repertoires may reflect the thyroid immune response. In validation, the model predicted ophthalmopathy progression with 70.59% sensitivity and less than 80% specificity; roughly 12 predicted patients were CT-confirmed with GO in a median of approximately 6.2 months.

This clonotype was obtained from an adult man with Graves' hyperthyroidism. Sequencing was carried out using peripheral blood or thyroid tissue (not recorded which).

CDR3 sequence: CSVDKAGNYEQYF. In nucleotides, the sequence is TGCAGCGTTGACAAGGCAGGGAATTACGAGCAGTACTTC. The receptor chain draws on TRBV29-1 and TRBJ2-7; TRBD1 is a possible D gene, resting on 5 matching bases. The junction shows trimming of 3 bases on V and 4 bases on J, plus 13 bases between the germline ends. From cysteine to phenylalanine, the CDR3 is 13 amino acids long. Kept here is only the CDR3 DNA, which spans 39 bases and is read in frame from base 1. CDR1 and CDR2 (SQVTM, ANQGSEA) derive from the germline V gene.